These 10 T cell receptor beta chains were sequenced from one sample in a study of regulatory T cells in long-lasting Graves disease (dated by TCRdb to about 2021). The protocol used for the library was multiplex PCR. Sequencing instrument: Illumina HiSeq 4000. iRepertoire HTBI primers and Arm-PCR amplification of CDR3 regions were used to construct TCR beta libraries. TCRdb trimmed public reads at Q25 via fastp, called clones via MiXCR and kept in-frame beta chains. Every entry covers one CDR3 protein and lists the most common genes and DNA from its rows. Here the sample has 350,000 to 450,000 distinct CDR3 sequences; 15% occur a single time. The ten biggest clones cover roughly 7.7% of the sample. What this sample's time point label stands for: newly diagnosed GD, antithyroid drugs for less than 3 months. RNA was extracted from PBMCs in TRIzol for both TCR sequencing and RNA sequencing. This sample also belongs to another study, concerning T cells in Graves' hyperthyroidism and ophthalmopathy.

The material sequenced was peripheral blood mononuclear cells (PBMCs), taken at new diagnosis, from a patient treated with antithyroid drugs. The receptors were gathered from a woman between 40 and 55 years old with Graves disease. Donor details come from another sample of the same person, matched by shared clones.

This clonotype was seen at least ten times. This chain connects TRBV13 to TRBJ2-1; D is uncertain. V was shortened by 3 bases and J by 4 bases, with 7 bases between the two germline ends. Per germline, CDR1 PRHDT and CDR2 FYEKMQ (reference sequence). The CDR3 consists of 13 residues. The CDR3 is CASSLNGYNEQFF. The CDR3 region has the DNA TGTGCCAGCAGCTTGAATGGGTACAATGAGCAGTTCTTC.

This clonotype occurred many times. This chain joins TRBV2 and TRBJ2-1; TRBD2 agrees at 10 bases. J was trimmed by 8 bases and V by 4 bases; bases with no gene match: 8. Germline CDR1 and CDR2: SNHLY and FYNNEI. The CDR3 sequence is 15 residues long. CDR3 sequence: CASSAGLAGVDEQFF. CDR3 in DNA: TGTGCCAGCAGTGCCGGGCTAGCGGGAGTCGATGAGCAGTTCTTC.

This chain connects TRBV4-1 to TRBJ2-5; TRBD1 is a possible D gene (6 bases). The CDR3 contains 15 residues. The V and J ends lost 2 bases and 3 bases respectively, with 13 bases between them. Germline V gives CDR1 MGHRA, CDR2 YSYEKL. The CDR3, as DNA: TGCGCCAGCAGCCAATACCGGGACACAGAAGAGACCCAGTACTTC. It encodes CASSQYRDTEETQYF.

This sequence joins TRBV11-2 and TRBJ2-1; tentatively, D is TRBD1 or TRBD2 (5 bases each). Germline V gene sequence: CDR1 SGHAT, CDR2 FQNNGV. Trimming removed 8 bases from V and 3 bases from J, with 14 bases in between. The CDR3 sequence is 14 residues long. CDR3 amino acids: CASGSGRSYNEQFF. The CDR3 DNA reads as TGTGCCAGCGGCTCGGGGCGGAGCTACAATGAGCAGTTCTTC.

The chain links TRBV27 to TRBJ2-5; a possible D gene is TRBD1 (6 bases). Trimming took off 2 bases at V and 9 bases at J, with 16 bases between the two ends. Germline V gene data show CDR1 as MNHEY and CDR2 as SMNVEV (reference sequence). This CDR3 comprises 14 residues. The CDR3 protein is CASSLGQGQGAQYF. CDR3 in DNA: TGTGCCAGCAGTTTAGGTCAGGGGCAAGGGGCCCAGTACTTC.

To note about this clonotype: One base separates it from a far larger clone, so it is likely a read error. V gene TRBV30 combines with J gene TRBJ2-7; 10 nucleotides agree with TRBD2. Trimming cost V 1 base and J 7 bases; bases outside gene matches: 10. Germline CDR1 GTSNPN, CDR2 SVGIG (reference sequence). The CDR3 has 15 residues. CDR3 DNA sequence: TGTGCCTGGAGTGGAGGTCTAGCGGGAGCAGTTGAGCAGTACTTC. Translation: CAWSGGLAGAVEQYF.

The CDR3: CASSLASSGGSYNEQFF. The CDR3 coding sequence is TGCGCCAGCAGCTTGGCTTCTAGCGGGGGTTCCTACAATGAGCAGTTCTTC. The chain uses TRBV5-1 and TRBJ2-1; 10 bases line up with TRBD2. The junction had 4 bases not matched to a gene; V was cut back by 0 bases and J by 1 base. Per the germline V gene, CDR1 is SGHRS and CDR2 is YFSETQ. There are 17 residues in the CDR3.

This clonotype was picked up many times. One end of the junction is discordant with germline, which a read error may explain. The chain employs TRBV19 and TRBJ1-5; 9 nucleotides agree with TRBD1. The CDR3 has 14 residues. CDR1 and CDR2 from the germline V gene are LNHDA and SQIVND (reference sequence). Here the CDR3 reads CASSLDRGKQPQHF. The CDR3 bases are TGTGCCAGTAGTCTAGACAGGGGGAAACAGCCCCAGCATTTT.

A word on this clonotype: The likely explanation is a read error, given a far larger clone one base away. The CDR3: CASNEASGGGGGPQHF. CDR3 coding DNA: TGTGCCAGCAATGAAGCGTCCGGGGGCGGTGGTGGGCCCCAGCATTTT. The rearrangement joins TRBV7-3 to TRBJ1-5; TRBD1 might be the D (6 bases). This CDR3 comprises 16 residues. Germline-derived CDR1 and CDR2 are SGHTA and FQGTGA. The ends were cut back, 7 bases at V and 9 bases at J, with 25 bases in the middle.

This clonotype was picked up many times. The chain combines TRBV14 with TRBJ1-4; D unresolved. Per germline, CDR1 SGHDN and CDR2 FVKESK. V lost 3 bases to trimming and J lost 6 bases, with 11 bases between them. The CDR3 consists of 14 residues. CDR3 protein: CASSHIGHDEKLFF. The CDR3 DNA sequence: TGTGCCAGCAGCCACATAGGGCACGATGAAAAACTGTTTTTT.